What follows describes a single T cell receptor beta chain. The target of this receptor is not known. No much larger clonotype is one base removed from it; base qualities were not supplied. This entry comes from a study of shared clonotypes between healthy human individuals (TCRdb year 2020). With regard to the full study: The cohort comprised a couple of women and a few men aged 18 to 49 years. To increase sequencing depth and limit assay-specific biases, TCR repertoire library preparation and sequencing were carried out by different laboratories using diverse techniques. Leukapheresis yielded between about 0.85 and 9 billion PBMCs per donor. For each donor, three plates each were used for CD4 naive and CD4 memory, two plates were used for CD8 naive, and one plate was used for CD8 memory. The study deeply sequenced blood TCR repertoires of about 5 healthy adults to estimate repertoire size and the extent of clonotype sharing between individuals.

The junction carries 14 bases between V and J, which are trimmed by 0 bases and 2 bases respectively. The germline V gene yields MGHRA for CDR1 and YSYEKL for CDR2. From its cysteine to its phenylalanine, the CDR3 spans 17 amino acids. Here the CDR3 DNA is all that survives: 51 bases in frame from base 1. TCR CDR3 regions were amplified from genomic DNA by multiplex PCR using the deep immunoSEQ assay. Extracted genomic DNA from each cell subset was distributed evenly across all wells of several immunoSEQ 96-well plates, and each plate was treated as a replicate. For sorted subsets, roughly 190 ng of genomic DNA, equivalent to 30,000 or so T cell genomes, went into each replicate PCR. Purified libraries were quantified with a Qubit 3.0 fluorometer, sized on a Bioanalyzer 2100, and re-quantified with the KAPA Library Quantification kit. Every immunoSEQ 96-well plate was sequenced on a dedicated single-read 150-cycle Illumina NextSeq 550 flow cell. In the paper's pipeline: Because only junctional sequences without quality scores were contained in the immunoSEQ output, filtering matching that applied to full-length reads could not be performed. Sequences were annotated with PyIR, a Python wrapper for IgBLAST v1.9, and V/J genes and CDR3 were assigned using IMGT germline references. Any read was removed if the V/J assignment was weak (E-value above 1e-6), the CDR3 was missing, or the read contained stop codons, out-of-frame junctions, or ambiguous translated residues. A V3J clonotype was defined by an identical inferred V gene, J gene, and CDR3 amino acid sequence. Percentage overlap between repertoires was computed as shared unique clonotypes divided by the size of the smaller repertoire. Three approaches were used to assess repertoire richness: RTK rarefaction, the Chao1 estimator, and Recon v2.1 estimates of unobserved clonotypes. Generation probabilities were computed with OLGA for all TCRbeta clonotypes obtained by the gDNA method from a few donors. This immuneACCESS table, as held by TCRdb, lists in-frame sequences with V and J called but not all clones. Of the missing ones, under half trace to an unresolved V gene in checked studies; the others have no known cause. That table supplies the V and J calls and clone size; D and trimming were determined from the DNA. Within this sample are over 2 million clones, with roughly 96% of them counted one time only. The ten largest account for about 0.13% of the sample.

Donors were healthy HIV-negative adults with no recently reported acute infections or vaccinations. Every donor was a Caucasian adult residing in Nashville, Tennessee, USA. CD4+ T cells were enriched through magnetic negative selection, after which naive cells were positively selected on CD45RA and the remaining negative fraction served as the memory subset. Blood was collected by leukapheresis, and PBMCs were isolated by Ficoll-Histopaque density gradient centrifugation and then cryopreserved in liquid nitrogen vapor phase. Analytical flow cytometry was used to check the purity and quantity of every magnetically sorted T cell population. Each sorted fraction had its genomic DNA isolated and then quantified by UV absorbance on a Nanodrop 2000c. The investigation overall reported the following: Because the study included a small number of donors, the genetic and exposure-history diversity represented was limited. Based on pairwise subsampling, the degree of clonotype sharing among donors was expected to be affected by sequencing depth. Naive subsets generally had larger estimated clonotype richness than memory subsets. Compared with non-shared clonotypes, clonotypes shared by all four sorted-subset donors had higher generation probabilities. Even with the large sequencing depth, rarefaction of the sorted-subset datasets indicated that sequencing was incomplete. When several donors were compared, the shared fraction of clonotypes was about 5% for naive CD4, 3.5% for naive CD8, 2% to 2.5% for memory CD4, and under 0.5% for memory CD8. Sampling was restricted to blood, and TCR repertoires in tissue are likely to differ from TCR repertoires in blood.

The source material was naive CD4+ T cells sorted from blood. Reading the label with the study, this specimen's cell subset or site is: CD45RA+ positively selected. The chain was built from TRBV4-1 and TRBJ1-5; tentative D gene TRBD1, with 6 bases matching. This receptor was identified in a man between 18 and 35 years old in good health. The DNA sequence reads TGCGCCAGCAGCCAAGAGGGGACGGAGGGGGGCAATCAGCCCCAGCATTTT. The translation is CASSQEGTEGGNQPQHF.